Following are 18 T cell receptor beta chains from one sample sequenced in a study of cytomegalovirus exposure and HLA in healthy donors. PCR employed 60 Vbeta and 13 Jbeta primers. Assay used: immunoSEQ multiplex PCR; TCRdb lists only in-frame clones, some missing. The sample includes more than 200,000 clones, roughly 80% of them seen just once. The specimen was PBMCs. The receptor source for this set is a man aged 40-49 years in good health and CMV-seronegative.

This rearrangement joins TRBV6-4 to TRBJ2-1; 8 bases fit TRBD2. Trimming took 4 bases from V and 5 from J; bases not matched to a gene: 7. Germline V gene data show CDR1 as MRHNA and CDR2 as SNTAGT. The CDR3 is made up of 15 amino acids. The CDR3 here is CASSAIAGPNNEQFF. CDR3 nucleotides: TGTGCCAGCAGTGCCATAGCGGGACCAAACAATGAGCAGTTCTTC.

The rearrangement joins TRBV9 to TRBJ2-7; 10 positions match TRBD2. CDR3 size: 15 residues. Trimming cost V 0 bases and J 3 bases; bases outside gene matches: 3. Per the germline V gene, CDR1 is SGDLS and CDR2 is YYNGEE. The CDR3 loop reads CASSVEPSGSYEQYF. In DNA form, the CDR3 reads TGTGCCAGCAGCGTAGAGCCTAGCGGGAGCTACGAGCAGTACTTC.

The chain links TRBV28 to TRBJ2-7; 7 bases agree with TRBD2. V dropped 5 bases and J dropped 3; count of bases not matched to a gene: 13. The CDR3 sequence is 16 residues long. From germline, CDR1 is MDHEN and CDR2 SYDVKM. CDR3 region: CASSQAMGGGLYEQYF. CDR3 bases: TGTGCCAGCAGTCAGGCTATGGGGGGAGGGCTCTACGAGCAGTACTTC. Together with reference TRBV28 and TRBJ2-7, the CDR3 gives the full variable domain: DVKVTQSSRYLVKRTGEKVFLECVQDMDHENMFWYRQDPGLGLRLIYFSYDVKMKEKGDIPEGYSVSREKKERFSLILESASTNQTSMYLCASSQAMGGGLYEQYFGPGTRLTVT.

J is TRBJ2-7 and V is TRBV11-1, with 9 bases aligning to TRBD1. Germline trimming cut 5 bases from V and 5 bases from J; bases unmatched to any gene: 7. There are 14 residues in the CDR3. Germline V gene sequence: CDR1 SGHAT, CDR2 FQDESV (reference sequence). In DNA form, the CDR3 reads TGTGCCAGCAGCCCCCGGGACAGGGCGAACGAGCAGTACTTC. It translates to CASSPRDRANEQYF.

The CDR3 bases are TGTGCCAGTAGTTCCAGCTCCTACGAGCAGTACTTC. Translation gives CASSSSSYEQYF. J is TRBJ2-7 and V is TRBV19; D remains ambiguous. This CDR3 spans 12 amino acids. Germline V lookup: CDR1 LNHDA, CDR2 SQIVND (reference sequence). V lost 5 bases and J 0 bases, leaving 5 bases between the germline ends. Together with reference TRBV19 and TRBJ2-7, the CDR3 gives the full variable domain: DGGITQSPKYLFRKEGQNVTLSCEQNLNHDAMYWYRQDPGQGLRLIYYSQIVNDFQKGDIAEGYSVSREKKESFPLTVTSAQKNPTAFYLCASSSSSYEQYFGPGTRLTVT.

This chain joins TRBV4-1 and TRBJ2-3, with D maybe TRBD1 (8 bases). The length of the CDR3 is 16 residues. Between the trimmed V and J ends, which lost 2 bases and 6 bases, there was a span of 18 bases. Looked up from germline, CDR1 is MGHRA and CDR2 is YSYEKL. The CDR3 coding sequence is TGCGCCAGCAGCCAAATTAACCACAGGGGGGGCGATACGCAGTATTTT. This translates into CASSQINHRGGDTQYF.

The rearrangement joins TRBV19 to TRBJ2-1; the match to TRBD2 covers 10 bases. This CDR3 has 15 residues. V was pared by 4 bases and J by 4 bases, with 4 bases of the junction left unmatched. Per germline, CDR1 LNHDA and CDR2 SQIVND (reference sequence). The CDR3 sequence is CASSTLAGVYNEQFF. The CDR3 nucleotides read TGTGCCAGTAGTACCCTAGCGGGGGTATACAATGAGCAGTTCTTC.

This clone has a handful of counts. The rearrangement joins TRBV7-9 to TRBJ2-7, with D maybe TRBD2 (6 bases). From germline, CDR1 is SEHNR and CDR2 FQNEAQ (reference sequence). The CDR3 has 16 amino acids. Between the trimmed V and J ends, which lost 4 bases and 2 bases, there was a span of 18 bases. The CDR3 here is CASSSSEGRGPYEQYF. The CDR3 DNA reads as TGTGCCAGCAGCTCGTCGGAGGGTAGAGGGCCCTACGAGCAGTACTTC.

This clone came up a few times. The chain combines TRBV7-9 with TRBJ2-7; tentatively, D is TRBD2 (6 bases). The ends were cut back, 6 bases at V and 6 bases at J, with 15 bases in the middle. The CDR3 covers 13 residues. Per the germline V gene, CDR1 is SEHNR and CDR2 is FQNEAQ (reference sequence). The CDR3 DNA reads as TGTGCCAGCAGTTGGGACTCCCGGCGCGAGCAGTACTTC. It yields the protein CASSWDSRREQYF.

The V gene is TRBV7-9, the J gene TRBJ2-2, with D perhaps matching TRBD2 (6 bases). This CDR3 has 16 residues. CDR1 and CDR2 from the germline V gene are SEHNR and FQNEAQ (reference sequence). The V end lost 6 bases, the J end lost 3 bases, and 17 bases lay between the germline ends. CDR3 loop: CASRSEGRDHTGELFF. As DNA, the CDR3 is TGTGCCAGCAGATCCGAGGGGCGGGATCACACCGGGGAGCTGTTTTTT.

J is TRBJ2-7 and V is TRBV13, with D possibly TRBD1 on 6 matching bases. The V gene's germline CDR1 is PRHDT and CDR2 FYEKMQ (reference sequence). The CDR3 runs 14 residues. The V end lost 3 bases, the J end lost 2 bases, and 11 bases lay between the germline ends. CDR3 sequence (DNA): TGTGCCAGCAGCTTTTGGACAGAAGCCTACGAGCAGTACTTC. It codes for CASSFWTEAYEQYF. The full variable domain, its missing parts supplied by reference TRBV13 and TRBJ2-7, is AAGVIQSPRHLIKEKRETATLKCYPIPRHDTVYWYQQGPGQDPQFLISFYEKMQSDKGSIPDRFSAQQFSDYHSELNMSSLELGDSALYFCASSFWTEAYEQYFGPGTRLTVT.

The chain links TRBV5-6 to TRBJ2-5, with D maybe TRBD2 (6 bases). In germline, CDR1 is SGHDT, CDR2 YYEEEE. The CDR3 covers 14 residues. The germline V and J ends were trimmed by 0 bases and 5 bases, with 11 bases remaining between them. CDR3 in DNA: TGTGCCAGCAGCTTGGCCGGAGGGAGGGAGACCCAGTACTTC. Protein: CASSLAGGRETQYF.

V gene TRBV7-9 combines with J gene TRBJ2-1; tentatively, D is TRBD2 (5 bases). The CDR3 consists of 12 residues. CDR1 is SEHNR, CDR2 FQNEAQ, per germline (reference sequence). The CDR3 DNA reads TGTTCCGGCGGAGCGGACTACAATGAGCAGTTCTTC. As protein: CSGGADYNEQFF.

The J gene is TRBJ2-3, the V gene TRBV27, with TRBD2 matching over 12 bases. The junction had 6 bases not matched to a gene; V was cut back by 6 bases and J by 2 bases. The CDR3 totals 16 residues. Per the germline V gene, CDR1 is MNHEY and CDR2 is SMNVEV (reference sequence). CDR3 nucleotide sequence: TGTGCCAGCAGCCCTACTAGCGGGAGGATCACAGATACGCAGTATTTT. Translation: CASSPTSGRITDTQYF.

About this clone itself: The junction differs from germline at one of its ends, possibly a read error. The chain links TRBV7-3 to TRBJ1-2, with a possible D match to TRBD1 (5 bases). Germline V lookup: CDR1 SGHTA, CDR2 FQGTGA. The CDR3 length is 12 residues. The CDR3 loop reads CASSFQGYGCTF. The CDR3 nucleotides read TGTGCCAGCAGCTTCCAGGGATATGGCTGCACCTTC.

The chain recombines TRBV5-6 with TRBJ2-3; 7 bases are a match to TRBD1. There are 12 residues in the CDR3. Germline assignment: CDR1 SGHDT and CDR2 YYEEEE. Losses at the gene ends were 2 bases for V and 9 bases for J; bases not matched to a gene: 3. The CDR3 is CASSLDRATQYF. The CDR3 nucleotides read TGTGCCAGCAGCTTAGACAGGGCGACGCAGTATTTT.

The chain has TRBV21-1 and TRBJ2-7; the D segment call TRBD2 is taken from the table without a DNA check. TRBV21-1 is classified as a pseudogene. The length of the CDR3 is 18 residues. CDR3: CASSKVFPRLAGWYEQYF. The CDR3 coding sequence is TGTGCCAGCAGCAAAGTTTTCCCTCGACTAGCGGGGTGGTACGAGCAGTACTTC.

This clone was observed a handful of times. The chain couples TRBV7-3 to TRBJ2-3, with 7 nucleotides matching TRBD2. This CDR3 is 14 amino acids long. The germline gives CDR1 SGHTA, CDR2 FQGTGA. The V gene end was trimmed by 3 bases and the J gene end by 5 bases; junction bases not matched to a gene: 5. This CDR3 is CASSFGAGKDTQYF. The CDR3 bases are TGTGCCAGCAGCTTCGGAGCGGGAAAAGATACGCAGTATTTT.